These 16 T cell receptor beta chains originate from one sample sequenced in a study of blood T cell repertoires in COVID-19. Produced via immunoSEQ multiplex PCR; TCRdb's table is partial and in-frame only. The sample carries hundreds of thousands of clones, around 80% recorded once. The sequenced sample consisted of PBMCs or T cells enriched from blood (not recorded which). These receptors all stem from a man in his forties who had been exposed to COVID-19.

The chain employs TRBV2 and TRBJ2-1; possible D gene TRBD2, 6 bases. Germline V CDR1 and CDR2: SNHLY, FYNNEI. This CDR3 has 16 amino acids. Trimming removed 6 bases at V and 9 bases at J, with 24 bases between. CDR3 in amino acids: CASRDWLAPEIGEQFF. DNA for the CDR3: TGTGCCAGCAGGGATTGGCTAGCGCCCGAGATCGGTGAGCAGTTCTTC.

CDR3 residues: CASSLAFDGYTF. The CDR3 DNA sequence: TGTGCCAGCAGCTTAGCTTTCGATGGCTACACCTTC. This sequence joins TRBV7-9 and TRBJ1-2; D ambiguous. Germline lookup yields CDR1 SEHNR and CDR2 FQNEAQ (reference sequence). The CDR3 sequence is 12 residues long. Deletions cut 0 bases from V and 6 bases from J, with 5 bases between.

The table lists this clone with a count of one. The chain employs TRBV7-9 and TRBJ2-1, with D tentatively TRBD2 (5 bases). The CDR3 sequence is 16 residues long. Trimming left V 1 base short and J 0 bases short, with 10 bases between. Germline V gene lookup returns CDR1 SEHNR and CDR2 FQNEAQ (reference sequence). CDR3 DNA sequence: TGTGCCAGCAGCTTAGTAGCGTTAAGCTCCTACAATGAGCAGTTCTTC. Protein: CASSLVALSSYNEQFF.

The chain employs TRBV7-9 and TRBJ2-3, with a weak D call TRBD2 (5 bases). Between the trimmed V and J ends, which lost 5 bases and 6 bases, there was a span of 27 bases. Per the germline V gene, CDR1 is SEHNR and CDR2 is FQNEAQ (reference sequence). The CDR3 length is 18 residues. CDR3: CASSAREGSLPPSDTQYF. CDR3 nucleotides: TGTGCCAGCAGCGCCCGGGAAGGCAGTTTACCACCATCCGATACGCAGTATTTT.

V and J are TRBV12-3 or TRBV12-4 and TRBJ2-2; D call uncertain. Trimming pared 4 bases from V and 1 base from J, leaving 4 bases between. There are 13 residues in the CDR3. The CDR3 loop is CASSSVNTGELFF. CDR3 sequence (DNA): TGTGCCAGCAGTTCAGTGAACACCGGGGAGCTGTTTTTT.

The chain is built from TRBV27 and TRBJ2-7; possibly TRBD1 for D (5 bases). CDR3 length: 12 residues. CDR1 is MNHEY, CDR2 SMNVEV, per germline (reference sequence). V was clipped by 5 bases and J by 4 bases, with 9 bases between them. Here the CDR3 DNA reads TGTGCCAGCAGTCCTCAGGGATACGAGCAGTACTTC. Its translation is CASSPQGYEQYF.

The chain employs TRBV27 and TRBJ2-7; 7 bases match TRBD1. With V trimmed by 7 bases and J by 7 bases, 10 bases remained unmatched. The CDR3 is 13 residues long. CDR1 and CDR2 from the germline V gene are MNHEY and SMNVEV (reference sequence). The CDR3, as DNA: TGTGCCAGCACGACACAGGGGTTGGGAGAGCAGTACTTC. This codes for CASTTQGLGEQYF.

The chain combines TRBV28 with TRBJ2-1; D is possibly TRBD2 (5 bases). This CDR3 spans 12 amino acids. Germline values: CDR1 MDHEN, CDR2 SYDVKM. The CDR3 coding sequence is TGTGGAATGAGCGGACGAAACAATGAGCAGTTCTTC. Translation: CGMSGRNNEQFF.

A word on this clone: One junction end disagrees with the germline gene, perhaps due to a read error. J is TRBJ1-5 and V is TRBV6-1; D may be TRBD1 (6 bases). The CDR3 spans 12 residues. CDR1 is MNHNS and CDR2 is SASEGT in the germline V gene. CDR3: CASGDRNQPQHF. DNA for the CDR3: TGTGCCAGCGGTGACAGGAATCAGCCCCAGCATTTT.

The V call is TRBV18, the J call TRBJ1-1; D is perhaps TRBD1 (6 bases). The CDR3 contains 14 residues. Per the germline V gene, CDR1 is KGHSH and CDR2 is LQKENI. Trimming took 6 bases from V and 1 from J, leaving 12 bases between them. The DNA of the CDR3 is TGTGCCAGCTCCGAAGGACAGCCGAACACTGAAGCTTTCTTT. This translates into CASSEGQPNTEAFF.

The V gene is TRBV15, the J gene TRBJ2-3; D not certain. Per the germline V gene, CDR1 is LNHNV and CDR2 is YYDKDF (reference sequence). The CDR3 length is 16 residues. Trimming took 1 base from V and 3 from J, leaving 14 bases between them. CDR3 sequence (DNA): TGTGCCACCAGCAGAGTGGCTGCGGCCACTACAGATACGCAGTATTTT. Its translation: CATSRVAAATTDTQYF. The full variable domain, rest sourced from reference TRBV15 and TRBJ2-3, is DAMVIQNPRYQVTQFGKPVTLSCSQTLNHNVMYWYQQKSSQAPKLLFHYYDKDFNNEADTPDNFQSRRPNTSFCFLDIRSPGLGDTAMYLCATSRVAAATTDTQYFGPGTRLTVL.

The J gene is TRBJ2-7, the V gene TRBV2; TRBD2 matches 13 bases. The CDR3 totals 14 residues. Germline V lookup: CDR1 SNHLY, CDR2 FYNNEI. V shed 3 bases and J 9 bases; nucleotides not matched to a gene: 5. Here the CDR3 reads CASSETSGRRGQYF. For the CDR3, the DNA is TGTGCCAGCAGTGAGACTAGCGGGAGGAGGGGGCAGTACTTC.

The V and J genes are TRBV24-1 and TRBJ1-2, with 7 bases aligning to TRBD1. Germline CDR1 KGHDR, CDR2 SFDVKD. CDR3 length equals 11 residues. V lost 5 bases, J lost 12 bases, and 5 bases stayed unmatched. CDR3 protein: CATSGGGGNTF. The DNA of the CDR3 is TGTGCCACCAGTGGCGGAGGGGGCAACACCTTC.

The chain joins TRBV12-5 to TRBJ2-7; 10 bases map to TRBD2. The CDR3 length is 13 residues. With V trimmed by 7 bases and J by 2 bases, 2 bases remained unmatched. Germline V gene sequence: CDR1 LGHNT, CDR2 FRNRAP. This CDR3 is CASAAGGPYEQYF. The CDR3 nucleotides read TGTGCTAGTGCAGCGGGAGGGCCCTACGAGCAGTACTTC.

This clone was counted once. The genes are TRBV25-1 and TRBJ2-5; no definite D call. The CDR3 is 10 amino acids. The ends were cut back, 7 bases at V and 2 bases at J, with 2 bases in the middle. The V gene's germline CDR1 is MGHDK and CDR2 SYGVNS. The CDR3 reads CASTQETQYF. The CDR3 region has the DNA TGTGCCAGCACTCAAGAGACCCAGTACTTC.

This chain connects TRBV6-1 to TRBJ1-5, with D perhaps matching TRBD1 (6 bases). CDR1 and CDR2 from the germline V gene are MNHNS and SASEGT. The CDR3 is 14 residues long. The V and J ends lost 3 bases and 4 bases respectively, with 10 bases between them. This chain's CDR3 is CASSDRDTNQPQHF. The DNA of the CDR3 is TGTGCCAGCAGTGATCGGGACACTAATCAGCCCCAGCATTTT.